The 23 T cell receptor beta chains below come from one sample, sequenced in a study of molecular identifiers for immune sequencing clone quantification. TCRdb used MiXCR to reprocess the PCR reads, holding one entry per CDR3 protein. The repertoire has about 640,000 distinct CDR3 sequences, around 20% of them found once; the top ten carry roughly 0.85%. The sample taken for sequencing was naive CD8+ T cells from blood, with Jurkat cell RNA spiked in. Subset specified: FACS-sorted CD8+CD4-CCR7+CD45RA+ naive T cells. Every receptor here comes from a human donor in good health. Some libraries in this study had Jurkat cell RNA spiked in.

This clonotype was seen more than once but under ten times. One end of the junction fails to match germline, which may point to a read error. The chain carries TRBV27 and TRBJ2-7, with D tentatively TRBD2 (6 bases). CDR1 and CDR2 from the germline V gene are MNHEY and SMNVEV (reference sequence). This CDR3 has 16 amino acids. CDR3 coding DNA: TGTGCCAGCAGTTTATCGACCGGGGGAGGCTCCCACGAGCAGTACTTC. Encoded protein: CASSLSTGGGSHEQYF.

Many counts were recorded for this clonotype. This chain links TRBV5-1 with TRBJ2-7; 7 positions agree with TRBD2. Germline trimming cut 4 bases from V and 1 base from J; bases unmatched to any gene: 5. Per the germline V gene, CDR1 is SGHRS and CDR2 is YFSETQ. CDR3 length equals 14 residues. CDR3 sequence (DNA): TGCGCCAGCAGCAACCCGGGACTATCCTACGAGCAGTACTTC. Its protein product is CASSNPGLSYEQYF.

This clonotype was observed at least ten times. The chain is built from TRBV20-1 and TRBJ2-7; 9 bases line up with TRBD1. V was pared by 5 bases and J by 1 base, with 6 bases of the junction left unmatched. Germline loops: CDR1 DFQATT, CDR2 SNEGSKA (reference sequence). The CDR3 is made up of 14 amino acids. The CDR3 DNA sequence: TGCAGTGCTGGGGGACAGGGAGGTTCCTACGAGCAGTACTTC. Protein sequence: CSAGGQGGSYEQYF.

This clonotype showed up many times. The chain couples TRBV7-6 to TRBJ2-1; 11 positions agree with TRBD2. This CDR3 has 15 residues. Germline V lookup: CDR1 SGHVS, CDR2 FNYEAQ. V dropped 2 bases and J dropped 5; count of bases not matched to a gene: 2. In DNA form, the CDR3 reads TGTGCCAGCAGCTTACTAGCGGGAGGTGACAATGAGCAGTTCTTC. Its translation is CASSLLAGGDNEQFF. Filled out from reference TRBV7-6 and TRBJ2-1, the complete variable domain reads GAGVSQSPRYKVTKRGQDVALRCDPISGHVSLYWYRQALGQGPEFLTYFNYEAQQDKSGLPNDRFSAERPEGSISTLTIQRTEQRDSAMYRCASSLLAGGDNEQFFGPGTRLTVL.

Remarks on this clonotype: Given a much more abundant clone one base away, this may be a read error. This chain connects TRBV20-1 to TRBJ2-7; possibly TRBD2 for D (6 bases). The V end was cut by 6 bases, the J end by 6 bases, with 18 bases between. The germline CDR1 and CDR2 sequences are DFQATT and SNEGSKA (reference sequence). The CDR3 sequence is 13 residues long. The CDR3 bases are TGCAGTGCCTTATGGGGGGTCGGCTGCGAGCAGTACTTC. Amino acids: CSALWGVGCEQYF.

Notes on this clonotype: A much larger clone differs from this one at a single base, so this may be a read error. The chain couples TRBV20-1 to TRBJ2-1; TRBD2 matches at 9 bases. Unmatched junction bases numbered 10, after V lost 7 bases and J lost 3 bases. The germline V gene encodes CDR1 DFQATT and CDR2 SNEGSKA (reference sequence). The CDR3 extends over 15 amino acids. CDR3 residues: CSVTRLAVLYNEQFF. CDR3 DNA sequence: TGCAGTGTCACAAGACTAGCGGTCCTCTACAATGAGCAGTTCTTC.

This clonotype has a handful of counts. J is TRBJ1-5 and V is TRBV4-3; D is unresolved. The germline V and J ends were trimmed by 4 bases and 6 bases, with 16 bases remaining between them. The CDR3 sequence is 15 residues long. In germline, CDR1 is LGHNA, CDR2 YSLEER. The CDR3 region is CASSRGLSGVQPQHF. The CDR3 nucleotides read TGCGCCAGCAGCCGAGGGCTCTCCGGAGTTCAGCCCCAGCATTTT.

With respect to this clonotype: A junction boundary mismatches the germline segment, possibly from a read error. The chain links TRBV5-3 to TRBJ1-3; 7 bases are a match to TRBD1. TRBV5-3 is labeled an ORF, and its function is uncertain. This CDR3 has 16 amino acids. CDR3 coding DNA: TGTGCCAGCAGCTTTGACAGGGTACACTCTGGAAACACCATATATTTT. Protein product: CASSFDRVHSGNTIYF.

This clonotype was seen more than once but under ten times. This chain uses TRBV20-1 with TRBJ2-7; TRBD2 aligns across 7 bases. This CDR3 spans 13 amino acids. J was trimmed by 3 bases and V by 3 bases; bases with no gene match: 5. Germline CDR1 is DFQATT and CDR2 is SNEGSKA (reference sequence). The CDR3 region is CSASRTSFYEQYF. The CDR3 coding sequence is TGCAGTGCTAGCAGGACTAGTTTCTACGAGCAGTACTTC.

This clonotype has just a few counts. The junction differs from germline at one of its ends, possibly a read error. This chain's CDR3 is CASSPRDRAYTDTRYF. The CDR3 DNA follows: TGTGCCAGCAGCCCCCGGGACAGGGCATACACAGATACGCGGTATTTT. The chain joins TRBV3-1 to TRBJ2-3, with 9 bases lining up with TRBD1. This CDR3 has 16 residues. The germline gives CDR1 LGHDT, CDR2 YNNKEL (reference sequence).

Only a few counts were recorded for this clonotype. The chain links TRBV21-1 to TRBJ2-1; the table's D call, TRBD1, was not checked against the DNA. TRBV21-1 corresponds to a pseudogene. The CDR3 runs to 20 residues. CDR3 in DNA: TGTGCCAGCACCCAAAGTGGGGCAGGCTTCCCAACGAGCTCCTACAATGAGCAGTTCTTC. This encodes CASTQSGAGFPTSSYNEQFF.

This clonotype has just a few counts. Just one base apart from a much larger clone, this may be a read error. The DNA of the CDR3 is TGTGCCAGCAGCCCCCTTCACACAGATACGCAGTATTTT. It translates to CASSPLHTDTQYF. The gene calls are TRBV7-3 and TRBJ2-3; D is undetermined. V was cut by 5 bases and J by 2 bases, with 8 bases left in between. The CDR3 is 13 amino acids. The germline gives CDR1 SGHTA, CDR2 FQGTGA.

As to this clonotype: A much larger clone lies one base from this, so it may be a read error. This sequence joins TRBV19 and TRBJ1-5, with no clear D. CDR1 and CDR2 (germline): LNHDA, SQIVND (reference sequence). CDR3 size: 14 residues. V dropped 3 bases and J dropped 6 bases, with 12 bases sitting between them. In nucleotides, the CDR3 is TGTGCCAGTAGTATGGGTGGGTTCAGTCAGCCCCAGCATTTT. Protein: CASSMGGFSQPQHF.

This clonotype was detected only once. The chain employs TRBV19 and TRBJ1-4; 8 bases match TRBD1. Trimming cost V 5 bases and J 3 bases; bases outside gene matches: 11. The CDR3 contains 17 residues. The germline V gene has CDR1 LNHDA and CDR2 SQIVND (reference sequence). CDR3 in amino acids: CASSDFGRGLSNEKLFF. The DNA of the CDR3 is TGTGCCAGTAGTGATTTTGGCAGGGGGCTGTCTAATGAAAAACTGTTTTTT. Full variable domain (rest looked up from reference TRBV19 and TRBJ1-4): DGGITQSPKYLFRKEGQNVTLSCEQNLNHDAMYWYRQDPGQGLRLIYYSQIVNDFQKGDIAEGYSVSREKKESFPLTVTSAQKNPTAFYLCASSDFGRGLSNEKLFFGSGTQLSVL.

This clonotype was counted many times. The rearrangement joins TRBV24-1 to TRBJ1-1, with a weak D call TRBD1 (6 bases). Germline V gene lookup returns CDR1 KGHDR and CDR2 SFDVKD. V dropped 3 bases and J dropped 9 bases, with 13 bases sitting between them. CDR3 length: 13 amino acids. The CDR3 DNA sequence: TGTGCCACCAGTGATCCCACAGGGAGAAAAGCTTTCTTT. Residues: CATSDPTGRKAFF.

Comment on this clonotype: This could be a read error, since a much larger clone is one nucleotide away. The chain has TRBV5-3 and TRBJ2-7; D may be TRBD2 (5 bases). TRBV5-3 has ORF status, its function being uncertain. This CDR3 region has 13 residues. The CDR3 is CASSFWAGSEQYF. DNA for the CDR3: TGTGCCAGCAGCTTCTGGGCGGGTAGTGAGCAGTACTTC.

This clonotype was seen many times. V gene TRBV20-1 combines with J gene TRBJ2-7, with D perhaps matching TRBD2 (6 bases). Germline V gene sequence: CDR1 DFQATT, CDR2 SNEGSKA (reference sequence). V was trimmed by 0 bases and J by 7 bases, leaving 19 bases between them. The CDR3 totals 15 residues. The CDR3 DNA follows: TGCAGTGCTAGAGATCCCGTAAGGAGGGCGGGAGAGCAGTACTTC. As protein: CSARDPVRRAGEQYF.

In the case of this clonotype: Given a much more abundant clone one base away, this may be a read error. V and J are TRBV3-1 and TRBJ2-2; D is undetermined. This CDR3 has 17 amino acids. Germline loops: CDR1 LGHDT, CDR2 YNNKEL (reference sequence). This chain's CDR3 is CANSQDLLGANTGELFF. CDR3 nucleotides: TGTGCCAACAGCCAAGATCTGCTCGGAGCGAACACCGGGGAGCTGTTTTTT.

This clonotype was seen a few times. The chain combines TRBV30 with TRBJ1-6; no reliable D call. V was clipped by 0 bases and J by 8 bases, with 17 bases between them. CDR1 is GTSNPN, CDR2 SVGIG, per germline (reference sequence). The CDR3 sequence is 16 residues long. CDR3 sequence (DNA): TGTGCCTGGAGTGTATATGGTCGGCATACAGATTCACCCCTCCACTTT. This translates into CAWSVYGRHTDSPLHF.

In the case of this clonotype: A read error is possible here, since a much larger clone lies one base away. V is TRBV12-3 or TRBV12-4 and J is TRBJ1-5; 7 nucleotides line up with TRBD1. The V segment lost 2 bases and the J segment 6 bases; nucleotides outside the gene matches: 16. CDR3 length: 18 residues. The CDR3 DNA sequence: TGTGCCAGCAGTTTATATCCCACCCCCGGGACAGTGGGTCAGCCCCAGCATTTT. It specifies CASSLYPTPGTVGQPQHF.

The sample holds a few counts of this clonotype. This chain joins TRBV30 and TRBJ1-1; the match to TRBD1 covers 7 bases. Germline trimming cut 0 bases from V and 4 bases from J; bases unmatched to any gene: 5. Germline loops: CDR1 GTSNPN, CDR2 SVGIG (reference sequence). CDR3 length equals 14 residues. As DNA, the CDR3 is TGTGCCTGGAGTGTAGGGCAGGGGGGCACTGAAGCTTTCTTT. This gives the protein CAWSVGQGGTEAFF.

This chain uses TRBV27 with TRBJ2-5; 10 bases match TRBD1. Germline trimming cut 6 bases from V and 1 base from J; bases unmatched to any gene: 23. CDR1 and CDR2 (germline): MNHEY, SMNVEV (reference sequence). This CDR3 is 21 amino acids long. CDR3 loop: CASSVEASGTGVPGAQETQYF. The CDR3 nucleotides read TGTGCCAGCAGCGTAGAGGCGTCCGGGACAGGGGTGCCCGGGGCCCAAGAGACCCAGTACTTC.

The table lists this clonotype with a few counts. The chain links TRBV13 to TRBJ2-1; no clear D gene. The CDR3 is 16 residues long. Per germline, CDR1 PRHDT and CDR2 FYEKMQ (reference sequence). The ends were cut back, 0 bases at V and 4 bases at J, with 13 bases in the middle. The CDR3 spells CASSLGGRLGYNEQFF. The CDR3, as DNA: TGTGCCAGCAGCTTAGGCGGCAGGTTGGGGTACAATGAGCAGTTCTTC.